This entry lists 28 T cell receptor beta chains sequenced from one sample in a study of early T cells in non-severe SARS-CoV-2 infection. In TCRdb, the 5' RACE reads were re-called with MiXCR into one record per CDR3 protein. The repertoire holds about 110,000 distinct CDR3 sequences, around 10% seen once, with roughly 2.9% in the top ten. Sequencing input: whole blood. These receptors all come from an adult who was a healthcare worker with PCR-confirmed SARS-CoV-2 infection or an uninfected control (not recorded which).

The genes are TRBV11-3 and TRBJ2-3; D might be TRBD2 (5 bases). CDR3 length: 16 residues. Germline lookup yields CDR1 SGHNT and CDR2 YENEEA. Between the trimmed V and J ends, which lost 2 bases and 7 bases, there was a span of 19 bases. The CDR3 sequence is CASSLSIGEGTYTQYF. CDR3 in DNA: TGTGCCAGCAGCTTATCGATCGGGGAAGGTACATATACGCAGTATTTT.

The rearrangement links TRBV15 to TRBJ2-1; TRBD2 matches 9 bases. Trimming removed 6 bases from V and 6 bases from J; junction bases left unmatched: 3. CDR1 and CDR2 from the germline V gene are LNHNV and YYDKDF (reference sequence). There are 13 residues in the CDR3. The CDR3 spells CATRLAGTNEQFF. CDR3 nucleotide sequence: TGTGCCACCAGGCTAGCGGGGACCAATGAGCAGTTCTTC.

This clonotype was counted between two and nine times. The chain couples TRBV11-3 to TRBJ2-1, with TRBD2 matching 13 bases. This CDR3 contains 16 residues. Trimming cost V 5 bases and J 8 bases; bases outside gene matches: 9. CDR1 and CDR2 from the germline V gene are SGHNT and YENEEA. This chain's CDR3 is CASSPGLAGARYEQFF. Here the CDR3 DNA reads TGTGCCAGCAGCCCCGGACTAGCGGGGGCTAGGTATGAGCAGTTCTTC.

The chain joins TRBV28 to TRBJ1-3; TRBD1 matches at 7 bases. The CDR3 is 14 amino acids. Germline assignment: CDR1 MDHEN and CDR2 SYDVKM. The ends lost 6 bases at V and 4 bases at J; junction bases unmatched: 6. This CDR3 is CASRLQGLGNTIYF. The CDR3 DNA reads as TGTGCCAGCAGGTTACAGGGGTTAGGAAACACCATATATTTT.

This clonotype has more than one count but fewer than ten. J is TRBJ1-3 and V is TRBV2; D is ambiguous. Germline CDR1 reads SNHLY; CDR2 reads FYNNEI. Trimming cost V 2 bases and J 0 bases, with 8 bases left between them. This CDR3 is 15 amino acids long. CDR3 amino acids: CASSEMRFSGNTIYF. As DNA, the CDR3 is TGTGCCAGCAGTGAAATGAGATTCTCTGGAAACACCATATATTTT.

This clonotype came up many times. The V call is TRBV5-1, the J call TRBJ2-1; 9 bases fit TRBD2. This CDR3 comprises 15 residues. Germline V gene sequence: CDR1 SGHRS, CDR2 YFSETQ. The junction had 3 bases not matched to a gene; V was cut back by 0 bases and J by 5 bases. The CDR3 spells CASSLALAGNNEQFF. The CDR3 DNA sequence: TGCGCCAGCAGCTTGGCGCTAGCGGGGAACAATGAGCAGTTCTTC.

This clonotype was counted a few times. The gene calls are TRBV7-3 and TRBJ2-1; 8 bases are a match to TRBD2. The length of the CDR3 is 16 residues. V gave up 1 base and J gave up 6 bases; unmatched junction bases: 8. From germline, CDR1 is SGHTA and CDR2 FQGTGA. Written as DNA, the CDR3 is TGTGCCAGCAGCTTAAGCAGCGGGGGCCCCCTCAATGAGCAGTTCTTC. Translated: CASSLSSGGPLNEQFF.

The chain employs TRBV6-1 and TRBJ2-7; 11 bases are a match to TRBD2. This CDR3 has 17 amino acids. V shed 5 bases, J shed 5 bases, and the junction held 14 bases outside the gene matches. The germline CDR1 and CDR2 sequences are MNHNS and SASEGT. The CDR3 DNA sequence: TGTGCCAGCAGTACCTCGAAACTAGCGGGGGTTTTGGACGAGCAGTACTTC. This translates into CASSTSKLAGVLDEQYF.

In its sample, this clonotype was seen many times. CDR3 in DNA: TGCAGTGCAATTGCGACCGCGGACCCCTACGAGCAGTACTTC. This sequence encodes CSAIATADPYEQYF. V usage is TRBV20-1 and J usage is TRBJ2-7; the D is unclear. Germline loops: CDR1 DFQATT, CDR2 SNEGSKA (reference sequence). V lost 6 bases to trimming and J lost 2 bases, with 17 bases between them. The CDR3 length is 14 residues.

The CDR3 sequence is CASSYSAGLNYGYTF. CDR3 in DNA: TGTGCCAGCAGTTACTCGGCCGGACTTAACTATGGCTACACCTTC. V and J are TRBV6-5 and TRBJ1-2; D not resolved. The CDR3 runs to 15 residues. Trimming stripped 0 bases from V and 1 base from J, with 9 bases between. Per germline, CDR1 MNHEY and CDR2 SVGAGI.

Only a few counts were recorded for this clonotype. The chain links TRBV3-1 to TRBJ2-7, with TRBD2 identical over 8 bases. The germline V gene encodes CDR1 LGHDT and CDR2 YNNKEL (reference sequence). J lost 7 bases, V lost 0 bases, and 11 bases had no gene match. The CDR3 is 16 amino acids. CDR3 DNA sequence: TGTGCCAGCAGCCAAGATCCTAGCGGGCCCCCTAGGGAGCAGTACTTC. This sequence encodes CASSQDPSGPPREQYF.

The V gene is TRBV18, the J gene TRBJ2-4; no firm D call. V was trimmed by 1 base and J by 0 bases, leaving 1 base between them. Looked up from germline, CDR1 is KGHSH and CDR2 is LQKENI. The CDR3 runs to 13 residues. Here the CDR3 reads CASSPRAKNIQYF. CDR3 sequence (DNA): TGTGCCAGCTCACCACGAGCCAAAAACATTCAGTACTTC.

The gene calls are TRBV7-2 and TRBJ2-7; unclear D gene. The CDR3 extends over 15 amino acids. Germline CDR1 SGHTA, CDR2 FQGNSA. Trimming left V 2 bases short and J 3 bases short, with 14 bases between. The CDR3 loop is CASSLSHSKFYEQYF. The CDR3 nucleotides are TGTGCCAGCAGCTTATCCCATAGTAAGTTCTACGAGCAGTACTTC.

This chain uses TRBV4-2 with TRBJ2-2, with TRBD2 identical over 9 bases. Germline V lookup: CDR1 LGHNA, CDR2 YNFKEQ. J was trimmed by 3 bases and V by 4 bases; bases with no gene match: 12. The CDR3 is made up of 18 amino acids. CDR3 sequence: CASSRTSLRGGYTGELFF. CDR3 DNA sequence: TGTGCCAGCAGCCGCACCTCGCTGCGGGGGGGATACACCGGGGAGCTGTTTTTT.

This clonotype has ten or more counts. CDR3 in amino acids: CAWRADTYEQYF. DNA for the CDR3: TGTGCCTGGAGGGCGGACACCTACGAGCAGTACTTC. This chain links TRBV30 with TRBJ2-7; weak D call: TRBD1 (5 bases). CDR1 is GTSNPN and CDR2 is SVGIG in the germline V gene (reference sequence). Trimming removed 3 bases at V and 2 bases at J, with 8 bases between. The CDR3 sequence is 12 residues long.

CDR3 region: CASSEDWQPQHF. CDR3 DNA: TGTGCCAGCAGTGAGGATTGGCAGCCCCAGCATTTT. J is TRBJ1-5 and V is TRBV6-1; no firm D call. V was clipped by 3 bases and J by 7 bases, with 7 bases between them. The CDR3 consists of 12 residues. Germline V lookup: CDR1 MNHNS, CDR2 SASEGT.

In its sample, this clonotype was seen many times. J is TRBJ2-7 and V is TRBV30; a weak D match, TRBD2 (6 bases). V lost 2 bases, J lost 7 bases, and 9 bases lay in between. Germline V gene data show CDR1 as GTSNPN and CDR2 as SVGIG (reference sequence). There are 11 residues in the CDR3. CDR3 coding DNA: TGTGCCTGGAGTCCTGCGGGGGAGCAGTACTTC. This encodes CAWSPAGEQYF.

This clonotype showed up many times. CDR3 region: CASSEVITLGTQYF. DNA for the CDR3: TGTGCCAGCAGTGAAGTTATAACCTTGGGTACGCAGTATTTT. The chain is built from TRBV6-1 and TRBJ2-3; D uncertain. The CDR3 extends over 14 amino acids. Germline lookup yields CDR1 MNHNS and CDR2 SASEGT. The ends were cut back, 1 base at V and 8 bases at J, with 13 bases in the middle.

A few counts support this clonotype. The V call is TRBV3-1, the J call TRBJ2-1, with 14 bases matching TRBD2. CDR1 and CDR2 (germline): LGHDT, YNNKEL (reference sequence). The CDR3 spans 18 residues. V lost 4 bases to trimming and J lost 9 bases; unmatched junction nucleotides: 14. CDR3 DNA: TGTGCCAGCAGCCGACTCACTAGGACTAGCGGGGGGAGAACTGAGCAGTTCTTC. Its protein product is CASSRLTRTSGGRTEQFF.

This clonotype was seen at least ten times. CDR3 region: CASSPTGANYGYTF. The CDR3 DNA is TGCGCCAGCAGTCCGACAGGAGCTAACTATGGCTACACCTTC. The gene calls are TRBV10-2 and TRBJ1-2, with D possibly being TRBD1 (6 bases). CDR1 and CDR2 from the germline V gene are WSHSY and SAAADI. V gave up 5 bases and J gave up 0 bases, with 10 bases separating them. The CDR3 contains 14 residues.

The chain is built from TRBV12-3 or TRBV12-4 and TRBJ2-7; maybe TRBD1 (5 bases). This CDR3 region has 12 residues. Trimming cost V 1 base and J 11 bases, with 12 bases left between them. The CDR3 bases are TGTGCCAGCAGTTTAGGCCTCAGGGCAAAGTACTTC. Translated: CASSLGLRAKYF.

CDR3 DNA sequence: TGTGCCAGCAGCAACCAACAGGGGGCGCGGACAAACACCATATATTTT. Translation gives CASSNQQGARTNTIYF. The chain carries TRBV5-6 and TRBJ1-3; 9 bases match TRBD1. The CDR3 has 16 amino acids. Unmatched junction bases numbered 11, after V lost 4 bases and J lost 6 bases. The germline V gene encodes CDR1 SGHDT and CDR2 YYEEEE.

V and J are TRBV28 and TRBJ2-7; 7 bases map to TRBD2. The CDR3 consists of 15 residues. V shed 7 bases, J shed 2 bases, and the junction held 11 bases outside the gene matches. Germline-derived CDR1 and CDR2 are MDHEN and SYDVKM. The CDR3 bases are TGTGCCAGCACCCGCCCTAGCCTAGCGGCCTACGAGCAGTACTTC. Translated: CASTRPSLAAYEQYF.

This clonotype was found a few times. V and J are TRBV28 and TRBJ1-6; D gene ambiguous. The CDR3 runs to 13 residues. From germline, CDR1 is MDHEN and CDR2 SYDVKM. The ends were cut back, 6 bases at V and 5 bases at J, with 8 bases in the middle. CDR3 in amino acids: CASRRGDNSPLHF. CDR3 coding DNA: TGTGCCAGCAGACGGGGTGATAATTCACCCCTCCACTTT.

There are a few counts of this clonotype. The V and J genes are TRBV6-6 and TRBJ2-7, with a tentative D call TRBD2 (7 bases). This CDR3 contains 13 residues. V dropped 7 bases and J dropped 5 bases, with 15 bases sitting between them. Germline assignment: CDR1 MNHNY and CDR2 SVGAGI (reference sequence). The CDR3 protein is CASNRGAPDEQYF. CDR3 nucleotide sequence: TGTGCCAGCAATCGGGGGGCGCCGGACGAGCAGTACTTC.

This clonotype has more than one count but fewer than ten. V is TRBV7-9 and J is TRBJ2-7, with TRBD2 identical over 9 bases. V was clipped by 5 bases and J by 3 bases; unmatched bases: 5. The CDR3 loop spans 14 amino acids. Germline-derived CDR1 and CDR2 are SEHNR and FQNEAQ (reference sequence). The CDR3 DNA is TGTGCCAGCAGCCCGACTAGCGGATACTACGAGCAGTACTTC. Its translation is CASSPTSGYYEQYF.

V gene TRBV29-1 combines with J gene TRBJ1-1; 7 bases match TRBD1. Trimming at V came to 3 bases and at J to 1 base, leaving 8 bases not matched to a gene. The CDR3 covers 15 residues. Germline V gene data show CDR1 as SQVTM and CDR2 as ANQGSEA. The CDR3 region is CSVESGGKGNTEAFF. For the CDR3, the DNA is TGCAGCGTTGAGTCAGGGGGTAAAGGGAACACTGAAGCTTTCTTT.

This clonotype was seen only a few times. The chain links TRBV29-1 to TRBJ2-5; D is uncertain. Germline CDR1 reads SQVTM; CDR2 reads ANQGSEA. Trimming removed 4 bases at V and 5 bases at J, with 8 bases between. CDR3 size: 11 residues. The CDR3 loop reads CSVGESETQYF. The DNA for the CDR3 is TGCAGCGTTGGTGAGTCGGAGACCCAGTACTTC.